This T cell receptor beta chain originates from a study of T cell changes during pregnancy in multiple sclerosis. CDR3 size: 12 residues. Trimming stripped 3 bases from V and 3 bases from J, with 5 bases between. Germline V gene lookup returns CDR1 SNHLY and CDR2 FYNNEI. Assay used: immunoSEQ multiplex PCR; TCRdb lists only in-frame clones, some missing. The sample includes 75,000 to 85,000 clones, about 92% of them seen just once. In this sample, this clone turned up once. The clonotype comes from a female donor with multiple sclerosis, enrolled in a pregnancy study. The rearrangement uses TRBV2 and TRBJ1-1; D remains unclear. Sequences were derived from peripheral blood, sampled in the second trimester of pregnancy. CDR3 region: CASSDGDTEAFF. CDR3 bases: TGTGCCAGCAGTGACGGTGACACTGAAGCTTTCTTT.